These 9 T cell receptor beta chains came from one sample sequenced in a study of cytomegalovirus exposure and HLA in healthy donors. The PCR used 60 Vbeta and 13 Jbeta primers. The method was immunoSEQ multiplex PCR; TCRdb's version includes in-frame clones alone and lacks a portion of them. The sample holds about 190,000 clones, about 81% seen once. Sequenced: PBMCs. The origin of the receptors is a man aged 25-45 years in good health and CMV-seropositive.

CDR3 sequence: CASSLVVGASGSPDTQYF. The DNA for the CDR3 is TGTGCCAGCAGCTTGGTGGTAGGGGCTAGCGGGAGTCCAGATACGCAGTATTTT. The chain couples TRBV5-5 to TRBJ2-3, with 10 bases identical to TRBD2. This CDR3 has 18 amino acids. Germline CDR1 and CDR2: SGHKS and YYEKEE (reference sequence). The trim removed 0 bases at V and 4 bases at J, leaving 11 bases unmatched.

The chain is built from TRBV5-6 and TRBJ2-7, with no clear D. Trimming pared 2 bases from V and 3 bases from J, leaving 9 bases between. CDR1 and CDR2 (germline): SGHDT, YYEEEE. The length of the CDR3 is 13 residues. The DNA of the CDR3 is TGTGCCAGCAGCTTATCCCTCTTCTACGAGCAGTACTTC. Translation gives CASSLSLFYEQYF.

This clone came up once. The chain links TRBV2 to TRBJ2-2; TRBD1 might be the D (6 bases). This CDR3 has 15 amino acids. The germline V gene encodes CDR1 SNHLY and CDR2 FYNNEI. V lost 2 bases and J lost 6, with 13 bases in between. CDR3 region: CASSEIGGSAGELFF. CDR3 nucleotides: TGTGCCAGCAGTGAAATAGGGGGTAGCGCCGGGGAGCTGTTTTTT.

This clone has only a few counts. This chain connects TRBV7-2 to TRBJ2-7; D may be TRBD2 (6 bases). Per germline, CDR1 SGHTA and CDR2 FQGNSA. The V end was cut by 3 bases, the J end by 5 bases, with 17 bases between. The CDR3 contains 15 residues. The CDR3 region is CASSFSLALRNEQYF. DNA for the CDR3: TGTGCCAGCAGCTTTTCCCTAGCGCTACGGAACGAGCAGTACTTC.

This clone appeared once. This chain connects TRBV7-3 to TRBJ2-2, with D tentatively TRBD1 (6 bases). Trimming pared 5 bases from V and 1 base from J, leaving 14 bases between. The CDR3 has 16 amino acids. Germline CDR1 and CDR2: SGHTA and FQGTGA. The CDR3 region has the DNA TGTGCCAGCAGCCCAGGCGGACAGCAGAACACCGGGGAGCTGTTTTTT. As protein: CASSPGGQQNTGELFF.

V and J are TRBV19 and TRBJ1-4, with TRBD1 matching 7 bases. This CDR3 region has 17 residues. Germline V gives CDR1 LNHDA, CDR2 SQIVND (reference sequence). J gave up 0 bases and V 7 bases, and 11 bases lay outside the gene matches. CDR3 DNA: TGTGCCAGTAAAAGACAGGGTAGTTTCGCAACTAATGAAAAACTGTTTTTT. Translation: CASKRQGSFATNEKLFF.

This chain uses TRBV21-1 with TRBJ1-6. TRBV21-1 is recorded as a pseudogene. There are 15 residues in the CDR3. CDR3 nucleotide sequence: TGTGCCAGCCCCCCGGGGGGGCAGTATAATTCACCCCTCCACTTT. As protein: CASPPGGQYNSPLHF.

This sequence joins TRBV7-2 and TRBJ2-7; TRBD1 agrees at 8 bases. The length of the CDR3 is 15 residues. V lost 3 bases and J lost 5; bases outside the gene matches: 9. Germline loops: CDR1 SGHTA, CDR2 FQGNSA. The CDR3 spells CASSLGQVRGHEQYF. The DNA for the CDR3 is TGTGCCAGCAGCTTGGGACAGGTTCGAGGCCACGAGCAGTACTTC.

This clone was counted only a few times. The chain joins TRBV7-9 to TRBJ2-7; possible D gene TRBD1, 6 bases. The CDR3 totals 12 residues. V dropped 0 bases and J dropped 9 bases, with 9 bases sitting between them. Germline-derived CDR1 and CDR2 are SEHNR and FQNEAQ (reference sequence). The CDR3 DNA is TGTGCCAGCAGCTTAGCGGGGGCGGGGCAGTACTTC. Its translation: CASSLAGAGQYF. The complete variable domain, with remaining parts taken from reference TRBV7-9 and TRBJ2-7, reads DTGVSQNPRHKITKRGQNVTFRCDPISEHNRLYWYRQTLGQGPEFLTYFQNEAQLEKSRLLSDRFSAERPKGSFSTLEIQRTEQGDSAMYLCASSLAGAGQYFGPGTRLTVT.